This T cell receptor (beta chain) was recorded in a study of T cell responses to AZD1222 COVID-19 vaccine. Generated by immunoSEQ multiplex PCR, the TCRdb table keeps only in-frame clones and is missing some. The data hold 100,000 to 150,000 clones, with about nine tenths observed a single time. The germline gives CDR1 SEHNR, CDR2 FQNEAQ (reference sequence). The CDR3 spans 14 residues. The V end lost 6 bases, the J end lost 0 bases, and 9 bases lay between the germline ends. This clonotype was sampled from an adult in good health. The starting material was peripheral blood, obtained on day 0 of AZD1222 vaccination. The chain joins TRBV7-9 to TRBJ1-3; D perhaps matches TRBD1 (6 bases). CDR3 region: CASRQDSSGNTIYF. In DNA form, the CDR3 reads TGTGCCAGCAGGCAGGACAGCTCTGGAAACACCATATATTTT. Looking up the rest from reference TRBV7-9 and TRBJ1-3 gives the full variable domain: DTGVSQNPRHKITKRGQNVTFRCDPISEHNRLYWYRQTLGQGPEFLTYFQNEAQLEKSRLLSDRFSAERPKGSFSTLEIQRTEQGDSAMYLCASRQDSSGNTIYFGEGSWLTVV.